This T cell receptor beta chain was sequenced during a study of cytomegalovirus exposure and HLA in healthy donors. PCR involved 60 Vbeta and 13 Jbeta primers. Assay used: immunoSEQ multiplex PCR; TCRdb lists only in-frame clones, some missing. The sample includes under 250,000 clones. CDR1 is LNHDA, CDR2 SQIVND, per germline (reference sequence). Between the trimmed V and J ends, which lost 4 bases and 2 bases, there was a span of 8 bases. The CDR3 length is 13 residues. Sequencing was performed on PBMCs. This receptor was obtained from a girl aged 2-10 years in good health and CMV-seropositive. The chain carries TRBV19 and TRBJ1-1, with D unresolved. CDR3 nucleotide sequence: TGTGCCAGTAGTAGAGCGGCTAACACTGAAGCTTTCTTT. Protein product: CASSRAANTEAFF.